This T cell receptor (beta chain) was sequenced for a study of response to subunit inactivated influenza vaccine. Study-level points and caveats: There was a suggestion from the authors that each seasonal influenza vaccination recruits few new T cells.

This clonotype has only a few counts. The antigen is undetermined. TCRdb analysed the RT-PCR reads with MiXCR anew, one entry per CDR3 protein. This sample has over 150,000 distinct CDR3 sequences, with roughly a tenth found just once. The material sequenced was non-naive T cells sorted from PBMCs, taken roughly 6 weeks after vaccination. This sequence originates from a middle-aged man who received an inactivated influenza vaccine.

CDR3 region: CSATRDRASSSYNEQFF. DNA of the CDR3: TGCAGTGCTACCCGGGACAGGGCGTCGAGCTCCTACAATGAGCAGTTCTTC. The chain links TRBV20-1 to TRBJ2-1, with 9 bases identical to TRBD1. Per germline, CDR1 DFQATT and CDR2 SNEGSKA (reference sequence). The length of the CDR3 is 17 residues. The trim removed 4 bases at V and 0 bases at J, leaving 10 bases unmatched.